The following is a T cell receptor beta chain sequence with its context. The CDR3 extends over 20 amino acids. Only in-frame clones appear in the TCRdb table, and some are missing; sequencing was by immunoSEQ multiplex PCR. The sample has 250,000 to 350,000 clones; about 82% are singletons. The data stem from a study of blood T cell repertoires in COVID-19. The chain links TRBV21-1 to TRBJ2-4; TRBD2, as called in the table, went unchecked against the DNA. TRBV21-1 is a documented pseudogene. The source of this sequence is a woman aged 50 to 60 with acute or convalescent COVID-19. Sequenced material: peripheral blood. The CDR3 DNA follows: TGTGCCAGCAGCAAAGTTTTTTGGACTAGCGGGAGGGTAGCCAAAAACATTCAGTACTTC. This encodes CASSKVFWTSGRVAKNIQYF.